The 8 T cell receptor beta chains reported below all come from one sample, sequenced in a study of siplizumab effects on memory and regulatory T cells. Assay used: immunoSEQ multiplex PCR; TCRdb lists only in-frame clones, some missing. The table lists more than 95,000 clones, roughly 91% of them singletons. The sequenced material came from CD4+ T cells sorted from blood. Receptors were obtained from a human donor in good health.

This chain links TRBV5-8 with TRBJ2-2, with 9 bases lining up with TRBD1. Germline-derived CDR1 and CDR2 are SGHTS and YDEGEE. This CDR3 is built from 17 residues. The V gene end was trimmed by 0 bases and the J gene end by 8 bases; junction bases not matched to a gene: 11. The CDR3 region is CASSLDRGLQTGGELFF. CDR3 nucleotides: TGTGCCAGCAGCTTGGACAGGGGGCTACAGACCGGTGGGGAGCTGTTTTTT.

The chain is built from TRBV6-1 and TRBJ1-1; no definite D call. Germline V gene data show CDR1 as MNHNS and CDR2 as SASEGT. Trimming took off 7 bases at V and 0 bases at J, with 6 bases between the two ends. The CDR3 is made up of 12 amino acids. The CDR3 DNA reads as TGTGCCAGCACCCCTGTGAACACTGAAGCTTTCTTT. Translated: CASTPVNTEAFF.

This chain links TRBV19 with TRBJ1-1; tentative D call: TRBD1 (5 bases). V gave up 1 base and J gave up 1 base, with 10 bases separating them. This CDR3 contains 15 residues. Germline CDR1 reads LNHDA; CDR2 reads SQIVND (reference sequence). The CDR3 DNA reads TGTGCCAGTAGTATAGTAGGAGGGGCGAACACTGAAGCTTTCTTT. This gives the protein CASSIVGGANTEAFF.

The V call is TRBV6-5, the J call TRBJ2-7; 7 bases match TRBD1. CDR1 and CDR2 from the germline V gene are MNHEY and SVGAGI. V lost 3 bases to trimming and J lost 6 bases; unmatched junction nucleotides: 14. The CDR3 contains 16 residues. This chain's CDR3 is CASSYRSTQGTREQYF. In DNA, the CDR3 is TGTGCCAGCAGTTATAGGAGTACACAGGGGACCCGCGAGCAGTACTTC.

The chain is built from TRBV30 and TRBJ1-2; D gene uncertain. This CDR3 spans 15 amino acids. Between the trimmed V and J ends, which lost 0 bases and 1 base, there was a span of 12 bases. In germline, CDR1 is GTSNPN, CDR2 SVGIG (reference sequence). This CDR3 is CAWSVGRVNNYGYTF. The CDR3 nucleotides are TGTGCCTGGAGTGTGGGTCGAGTTAATAACTATGGCTACACCTTC.

V usage is TRBV6-5 and J usage is TRBJ1-2; 7 bases align to TRBD1. With 4 bases clipped from V and 0 bases from J, the junction kept 5 bases outside the gene matches. CDR1 and CDR2 (germline): MNHEY, SVGAGI. This CDR3 spans 15 amino acids. Written as DNA, the CDR3 is TGTGCCAGCAGTTTCCGACAGGGAGCTAACTATGGCTACACCTTC. Translation gives CASSFRQGANYGYTF.

V gene TRBV11-2 combines with J gene TRBJ2-1; TRBD2 matches at 8 bases. With 6 bases clipped from V and 10 bases from J, the junction kept 8 bases outside the gene matches. From germline, CDR1 is SGHAT and CDR2 FQNNGV. This CDR3 comprises 13 residues. The DNA for the CDR3 is TGTGCCAGCAGTTCCCCGGGACTAGGGGAGCAGTTCTTC. Protein sequence: CASSSPGLGEQFF.

This sequence joins TRBV6-5 and TRBJ2-6; D remains ambiguous. This CDR3 comprises 16 residues. Germline V gene lookup returns CDR1 MNHEY and CDR2 SVGAGI. Trimming took off 0 bases at V and 4 bases at J, with 10 bases between the two ends. The CDR3 region is CASSYSQLSGANVLTF. The CDR3 DNA reads as TGTGCCAGCAGTTACTCGCAATTATCGGGGGCCAACGTCCTGACTTTC.